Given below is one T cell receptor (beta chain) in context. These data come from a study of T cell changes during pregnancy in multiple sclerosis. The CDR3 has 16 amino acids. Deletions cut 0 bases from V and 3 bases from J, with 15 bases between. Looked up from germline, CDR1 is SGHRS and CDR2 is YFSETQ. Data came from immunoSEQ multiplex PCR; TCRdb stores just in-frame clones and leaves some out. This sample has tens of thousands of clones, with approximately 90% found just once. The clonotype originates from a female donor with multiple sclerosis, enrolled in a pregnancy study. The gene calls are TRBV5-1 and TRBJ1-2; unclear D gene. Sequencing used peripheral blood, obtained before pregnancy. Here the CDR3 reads CASSLGGMVFDYGYTF. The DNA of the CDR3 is TGCGCCAGCAGCTTGGGAGGGATGGTGTTTGACTATGGCTACACCTTC. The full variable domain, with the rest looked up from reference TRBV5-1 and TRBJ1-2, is KAGVTQTPRYLIKTRGQQVTLSCSPISGHRSVSWYQQTPGQGLQFLFEYFSETQRNKGNFPGRFSGRQFSNSRSEMNVSTLELGDSALYLCASSLGGMVFDYGYTFGSGTRLTVV.